One and the same sample provided the 2 T cell receptor beta chains below, sequenced in a study of T cell repertoires in cytomegalovirus infection. TCRdb recomputed calls from the reads with MiXCR, one row per CDR3 protein. The data show about 490,000 distinct CDR3 sequences, approximately 11% seen once. Sequences were obtained from PBMCs. These receptors were taken from a human donor in good health (CMV status not recorded). Some clones in this sample may be carry-over from other donors' samples.

This clonotype was picked up a small number of times. V is TRBV19 and J is TRBJ1-1; D call uncertain. Per germline, CDR1 LNHDA and CDR2 SQIVND (reference sequence). V was trimmed by 1 base and J by 4 bases, leaving 7 bases between them. The CDR3 loop spans 13 amino acids. DNA of the CDR3: TGTGCCAGTAGTATAGTCTCGGGCACTGAAGCTTTCTTT. Its translation is CASSIVSGTEAFF.

Ten or more counts support this clonotype. V and J are TRBV28 and TRBJ2-1; D call uncertain. The ends were cut back, 6 bases at V and 5 bases at J, with 11 bases in the middle. The length of the CDR3 is 13 residues. Germline assignment: CDR1 MDHEN and CDR2 SYDVKM. In DNA form, the CDR3 reads TGTGCCAGCAGCCGCACCCCAGACAATGAGCAGTTCTTC. It yields the protein CASSRTPDNEQFF.